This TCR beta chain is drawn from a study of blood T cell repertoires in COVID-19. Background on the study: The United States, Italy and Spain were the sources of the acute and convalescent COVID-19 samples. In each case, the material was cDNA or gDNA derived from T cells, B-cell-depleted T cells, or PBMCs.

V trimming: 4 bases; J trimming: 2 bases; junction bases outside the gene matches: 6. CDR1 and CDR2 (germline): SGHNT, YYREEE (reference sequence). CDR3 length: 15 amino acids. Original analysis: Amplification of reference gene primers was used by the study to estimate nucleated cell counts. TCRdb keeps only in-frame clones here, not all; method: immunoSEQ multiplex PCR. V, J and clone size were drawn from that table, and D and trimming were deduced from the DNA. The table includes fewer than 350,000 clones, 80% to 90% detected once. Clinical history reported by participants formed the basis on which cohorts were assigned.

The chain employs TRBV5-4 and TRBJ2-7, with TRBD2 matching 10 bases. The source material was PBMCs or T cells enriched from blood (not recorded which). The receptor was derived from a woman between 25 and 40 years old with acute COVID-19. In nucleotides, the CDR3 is TGTGCCAGCAGCGAGGGACTAGCGCCAACCTACGAGCAGTACTTC. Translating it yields CASSEGLAPTYEQYF.